This T cell receptor (beta chain) comes out of a study of cytomegalovirus exposure and HLA in healthy donors. A multiplex PCR was run with 60 Vbeta primers and 13 Jbeta primers. Clones were sequenced by immunoSEQ multiplex PCR, and TCRdb holds only the in-frame ones, with some missing. Found here are 130,000 or so clones, approximately 79% of them singletons; the top ten hold more than 3.5%. This clone was seen once. There are 11 residues in the CDR3. CDR1 and CDR2 from the germline V gene are MDHEN and SYDVKM. Trimming pared 5 bases from V and 3 bases from J, leaving 5 bases between. This TCR came from a man aged 18 to 35 in good health and CMV-seropositive. The specimen sequenced was PBMCs. V and J are TRBV28 and TRBJ2-7; D gene uncertain. The CDR3 here is CASSQIYEQYF. CDR3 in DNA: TGTGCCAGCAGTCAGATCTACGAGCAGTACTTC.